This T cell receptor (beta chain) stems from a study of T cell changes during pregnancy in multiple sclerosis. Clones were sequenced by immunoSEQ multiplex PCR, and TCRdb holds only the in-frame ones, with some missing. The sample includes 30,000 to 40,000 clones, around nine tenths of them seen just once. The V gene's germline CDR1 is LNHNV and CDR2 YYDKDF (reference sequence). Germline trimming cut 4 bases from V and 4 bases from J; bases unmatched to any gene: 11. The CDR3 totals 17 residues. The TCR sequence derives from a female donor with multiple sclerosis, enrolled in a pregnancy study. The gene calls are TRBV15 and TRBJ2-5; 11 bases fit TRBD2. The sequencing used CD8+ T cells from peripheral blood mononuclear cells, collected in the second trimester of pregnancy. As DNA, the CDR3 is TGTGCCACCAGCACAACCTTCTCGACTAGCGGGACAGAGACCCAGTACTTC. This codes for CATSTTFSTSGTETQYF.